This T cell receptor (beta chain) was profiled in a study of STAT5B mutations in CD4+ large granular lymphocyte leukemia. The survey-level immunoSEQ assay was used. TCRdb's copy holds only in-frame clones and misses some; the assay was immunoSEQ multiplex PCR. The sample comprises approximately 32,000 clones, 69% of which are singletons, and 2.5% to 3% rests with the top ten. Trimming took off 1 base at V and 4 bases at J, with 13 bases between the two ends. Germline CDR1 reads SEHNR; CDR2 reads FQNEAQ (reference sequence). The CDR3 runs 15 residues. Input material: CD4+ T cells from blood buffy coats. This TCR came from a human donor in good health. The V gene is TRBV7-9, the J gene TRBJ2-5; no clear D. The CDR3 region is CASSLDAPSRETQYF. For the CDR3, the DNA is TGTGCCAGCAGCTTAGATGCCCCCAGCCGAGAGACCCAGTACTTC.